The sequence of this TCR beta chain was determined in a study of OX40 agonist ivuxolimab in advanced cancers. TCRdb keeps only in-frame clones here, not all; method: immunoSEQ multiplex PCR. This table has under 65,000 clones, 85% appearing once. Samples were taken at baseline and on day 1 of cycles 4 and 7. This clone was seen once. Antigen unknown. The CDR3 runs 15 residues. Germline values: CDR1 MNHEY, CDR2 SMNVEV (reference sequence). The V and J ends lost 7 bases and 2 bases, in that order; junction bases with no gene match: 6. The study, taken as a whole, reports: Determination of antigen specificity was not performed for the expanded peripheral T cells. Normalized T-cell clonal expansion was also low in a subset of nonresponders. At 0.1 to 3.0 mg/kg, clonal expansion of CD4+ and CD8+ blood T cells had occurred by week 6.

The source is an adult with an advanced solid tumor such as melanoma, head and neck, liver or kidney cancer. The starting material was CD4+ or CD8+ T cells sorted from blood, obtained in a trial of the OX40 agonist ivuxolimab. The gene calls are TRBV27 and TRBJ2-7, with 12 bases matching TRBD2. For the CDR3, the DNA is TGTGCCAGCACGGGACTAGCGGGTCCGCCCTACGAGCAGTACTTC. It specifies CASTGLAGPPYEQYF.